A single sample gave rise to the 32 T cell receptor beta chains below, sequenced in a study of blood T cell repertoires in COVID-19 (dated by TCRdb to the early 2020s). The library relied on the immunoSEQ multiplex PCR assay. Not all clones reach the TCRdb copy of this immuneACCESS table, which keeps in-frame sequences only. Checked studies attribute under half of the gap to unresolved V genes and leave the rest unexplained. The sample table records 250,000 to 300,000 clones; under 90% of these occur just once. The ten largest clones take up less than 4% of the sample. Sequencing input: peripheral blood. Receptors originate from a woman under 30 with acute or convalescent COVID-19.

The V call is TRBV6-5, the J call TRBJ1-2; 7 bases map to TRBD1. Germline V lookup: CDR1 MNHEY, CDR2 SVGAGI. This CDR3 has 14 residues. V trimming: 5 bases; J trimming: 6 bases; junction bases outside the gene matches: 9. CDR3 nucleotides: TGTGCCAGCAGTCGACAGGGTCGGTTGGATGGCTACACCTTC. Encoded protein: CASSRQGRLDGYTF.

The chain links TRBV6-2 or TRBV6-3 to TRBJ2-4; TRBD1 matches 10 bases. CDR1 MNHEY and CDR2 SVGEGT come from the germline V gene. CDR3 size: 19 residues. V dropped 0 bases and J dropped 0; count of bases not matched to a gene: 8. CDR3 amino acids: CASSYSTGGWGLAKNIQYF. CDR3 in DNA: TGTGCCAGCAGTTACTCGACAGGGGGCTGGGGGCTAGCCAAAAACATTCAGTACTTC.

V is TRBV9 and J is TRBJ2-2; 11 bases align to TRBD2. CDR3 size: 17 residues. Germline V CDR1 and CDR2: SGDLS, YYNGEE. With 0 bases clipped from V and 5 bases from J, the junction kept 6 bases outside the gene matches. The CDR3 DNA sequence: TGTGCCAGCAGCGTAGGGGTAGCGGGAGGGCGGACCGGGGAGCTGTTTTTT. Encoded protein: CASSVGVAGGRTGELFF.

This sequence joins TRBV6-5 and TRBJ1-5, with 7 bases fitting TRBD1. V dropped 2 bases and J dropped 5; count of bases not matched to a gene: 3. The CDR3 runs 14 residues. In germline, CDR1 is MNHEY, CDR2 SVGAGI. CDR3 loop: CASSYRGGYQPQHF. CDR3 DNA: TGTGCCAGCAGTTACCGAGGGGGCTATCAGCCCCAGCATTTT.

The chain carries TRBV7-2 and TRBJ2-7; 9 nucleotides agree with TRBD2. The J segment lost 3 bases and the V segment lost 2 bases, leaving 5 bases of the junction unmatched. The CDR3 contains 15 residues. Germline values: CDR1 SGHTA, CDR2 FQGNSA. CDR3 sequence reads: CASSLSPSGNYEQYF. The DNA for the CDR3 is TGTGCCAGCAGCTTATCTCCTAGCGGGAACTACGAGCAGTACTTC.

The rearrangement uses TRBV2 and TRBJ1-2; 10 positions match TRBD1. The CDR3 runs 17 residues. Germline assignment: CDR1 SNHLY and CDR2 FYNNEI. Trimming cost V 6 bases and J 0 bases; bases outside gene matches: 10. The CDR3 DNA reads TGTGCCAGCAGGGGACAGGGGAAGGATAGCCCTAACTATGGCTACACCTTC. Amino acid sequence: CASRGQGKDSPNYGYTF. Combining the CDR3 with reference TRBV2 and TRBJ1-2 gives the whole variable domain EPEVTQTPSHQVTQMGQEVILRCVPISNHLYFYWYRQILGQKVEFLVSFYNNEISEKSEIFDDQFSVERPDGSNFTLKIRSTKLEDSAMYFCASRGQGKDSPNYGYTFGSGTRLTVV.

This sequence joins TRBV5-1 and TRBJ2-2; 11 bases map to TRBD2. The length of the CDR3 is 17 residues. The V gene end was trimmed by 6 bases and the J gene end by 4 bases; junction bases not matched to a gene: 11. Germline V lookup: CDR1 SGHRS, CDR2 YFSETQ. CDR3 nucleotides: TGCGCCAGCATAGGTCTAGCGGGAGGCGGTGTCACCGGGGAGCTGTTTTTT. Its translation: CASIGLAGGGVTGELFF.

This clone was found many times. The J gene is TRBJ1-2, the V gene TRBV6-5, with a tentative D call TRBD1 (5 bases). V lost 0 bases to trimming and J lost 8 bases, with 13 bases between them. The germline CDR1 and CDR2 sequences are MNHEY and SVGAGI. The CDR3 spans 14 residues. The CDR3 sequence: CASSYSGGARGYTF. The DNA for the CDR3 is TGTGCCAGCAGTTACTCGGGAGGGGCGCGAGGCTACACCTTC.

The J gene is TRBJ1-2, the V gene TRBV19; D is unresolved. The V gene's germline CDR1 is LNHDA and CDR2 SQIVND (reference sequence). This CDR3 comprises 13 residues. Trimming took off 7 bases at V and 2 bases at J, with 11 bases between the two ends. CDR3 protein: CASKEGPNYGYTF. The CDR3 DNA reads as TGTGCCAGTAAGGAGGGCCCGAACTATGGCTACACCTTC.

This chain links TRBV9 with TRBJ2-2, with TRBD2 identical over 15 bases. V trimming: 6 bases; J trimming: 6 bases; junction bases outside the gene matches: 6. CDR1 is SGDLS and CDR2 is YYNGEE in the germline V gene. The length of the CDR3 is 16 residues. CDR3 loop: CASNPGLAGGAGELFF. The CDR3 coding sequence is TGTGCCAGCAACCCGGGACTAGCGGGAGGAGCCGGGGAGCTGTTTTTT.

The chain has TRBV14 and TRBJ2-7; 9 bases agree with TRBD1. Germline CDR1 reads SGHDN; CDR2 reads FVKESK. CDR3 size: 17 residues. V lost 0 bases, J lost 0 bases, and 6 bases stayed unmatched. CDR3 DNA: TGTGCCAGCAGCCAAGAGCAGGGACAGGGTAACTCCTACGAGCAGTACTTC. Its translation is CASSQEQGQGNSYEQYF.

This sequence joins TRBV5-1 and TRBJ2-1; no firm D call. Germline assignment: CDR1 SGHRS and CDR2 YFSETQ. There are 11 residues in the CDR3. V lost 5 bases and J lost 7, with 7 bases in between. The CDR3 coding sequence is TGCGCCAGCAGGCGGATGAATGAGCAGTTCTTC. It is translated as CASRRMNEQFF.

The J gene is TRBJ2-3, the V gene TRBV10-3, with 7 bases aligning to TRBD2. The germline CDR1 and CDR2 sequences are ENHRY and SYGVKD. The CDR3 runs to 16 residues. The J segment lost 2 bases and the V segment lost 2 bases, leaving 7 bases of the junction unmatched. The CDR3 bases are TGTGCCATCAGTGAGGGGGCTAGCGGCTACACAGATACGCAGTATTTT. Encoded protein: CAISEGASGYTDTQYF.

The chain carries TRBV6-4 and TRBJ1-6, with TRBD1 matching over 9 bases. Germline V gives CDR1 MRHNA, CDR2 SNTAGT. The CDR3 covers 14 residues. J was trimmed by 8 bases and V by 6 bases; bases with no gene match: 5. The CDR3 DNA reads as TGTGCCAGCAGCCCCGGGACAGGGTATTCACCCCTCCACTTT. Residues: CASSPGTGYSPLHF.

The gene calls are TRBV2 and TRBJ2-5, with 7 bases identical to TRBD1. The CDR3 is 15 amino acids. The germline gives CDR1 SNHLY, CDR2 FYNNEI. Trimming at V came to 5 bases and at J to 2 bases, leaving 8 bases not matched to a gene. The CDR3 sequence is CASSKTGQRQETQYF. Written as DNA, the CDR3 is TGTGCCAGCAGTAAGACGGGACAGAGACAAGAGACCCAGTACTTC.

The chain employs TRBV20-1 and TRBJ2-1, with TRBD2 as a possible D gene (6 bases). The CDR3 runs to 11 residues. The V and J ends lost 7 bases and 6 bases respectively, with 10 bases between them. Germline assignment: CDR1 DFQATT and CDR2 SNEGSKA (reference sequence). The CDR3 DNA reads TGCAGTGGAGCAGCGGGCAATGAGCAGTTCTTC. This codes for CSGAAGNEQFF.

This clone has a single count. This chain links TRBV4-1 with TRBJ2-7, with D perhaps matching TRBD2 (6 bases). Trimming shortened V by 0 bases and J by 5 bases, and 14 bases separated the two germline ends. Germline lookup yields CDR1 MGHRA and CDR2 YSYEKL. The CDR3 spans 15 residues. DNA for the CDR3: TGCGCCAGCAGCCAAGATTTCCGGGGGAATAACGAGCAGTACTTC. It codes for CASSQDFRGNNEQYF.

The chain links TRBV5-1 to TRBJ2-7, with TRBD2 matching over 7 bases. The germline gives CDR1 SGHRS, CDR2 YFSETQ. V shed 4 bases and J 3 bases; nucleotides not matched to a gene: 7. CDR3 length equals 14 residues. Here the CDR3 DNA reads TGCGCCAGCAGCCTGGCGGGGGAGGGCTACGAGCAGTACTTC. Its protein is CASSLAGEGYEQYF.

V and J are TRBV27 and TRBJ2-7; 8 nucleotides align to TRBD1. V dropped 4 bases and J dropped 2; count of bases not matched to a gene: 7. Germline V gene lookup returns CDR1 MNHEY and CDR2 SMNVEV (reference sequence). The CDR3 extends over 15 amino acids. CDR3 sequence: CASSSRTGFAYEQYF. CDR3 nucleotides: TGTGCCAGCAGTTCAAGGACAGGGTTCGCCTACGAGCAGTACTTC.

The chain has TRBV11-2 and TRBJ2-2; TRBD2 matches 10 bases. Germline loops: CDR1 SGHAT, CDR2 FQNNGV. V shed 5 bases, J shed 5 bases, and the junction held 14 bases outside the gene matches. The CDR3 loop spans 18 amino acids. CDR3 region: CASSPAGLAGVLTGELFF. The CDR3 DNA is TGTGCCAGCAGCCCAGCAGGGCTAGCGGGAGTTTTAACCGGGGAGCTGTTTTTT.

The chain is built from TRBV2 and TRBJ2-5; 8 positions agree with TRBD2. With 7 bases clipped from V and 3 bases from J, the junction kept 4 bases outside the gene matches. The CDR3 covers 13 residues. Germline lookup yields CDR1 SNHLY and CDR2 FYNNEI. CDR3 bases: TGTGCCAGCAACCGAGCGGGAGAAGAGACCCAGTACTTC. It yields the protein CASNRAGEETQYF.

CDR3 nucleotide sequence: TGTGCCAGCAGCTTAGGTCGTGAAGCTTTCTTT. Protein sequence: CASSLGREAFF. V gene TRBV11-2 combines with J gene TRBJ1-1; D unresolved. Per germline, CDR1 SGHAT and CDR2 FQNNGV. Trimming cost V 1 base and J 7 bases, with 4 bases left between them. The CDR3 consists of 11 residues.

A few counts support this clone. The genes are TRBV7-8 and TRBJ2-2; 14 bases line up with TRBD2. In germline, CDR1 is SGHVS, CDR2 FQNEAQ. CDR3 length: 17 amino acids. Trimming removed 5 bases from V and 5 bases from J; junction bases left unmatched: 7. The DNA of the CDR3 is TGTGCCAGCAGCCCGGGACTAGCGGGAGCTCAAACCGGGGAGCTGTTTTTT. Translating gives CASSPGLAGAQTGELFF.

The rearrangement uses TRBV19 and TRBJ2-7; 7 bases agree with TRBD2. In germline, CDR1 is LNHDA, CDR2 SQIVND (reference sequence). The CDR3 is 16 residues long. Trimming removed 3 bases from V and 2 bases from J; junction bases left unmatched: 10. The CDR3 DNA is TGTGCCAGTAGTATGGAGGCTAGCGGAAGAACCTACGAGCAGTACTTC. This encodes CASSMEASGRTYEQYF.

J is TRBJ2-1 and V is TRBV19; 10 bases match TRBD2. Trimming at V came to 5 bases and at J to 5 bases, leaving 18 bases not matched to a gene. The CDR3 consists of 19 residues. In germline, CDR1 is LNHDA, CDR2 SQIVND (reference sequence). The CDR3 region is CASSWASGRIVISDNEQFF. As DNA, the CDR3 is TGTGCCAGTAGTTGGGCTAGCGGGAGAATCGTCATCTCGGACAATGAGCAGTTCTTC.

The V gene is TRBV19, the J gene TRBJ2-4, with D tentatively TRBD2 (6 bases). Trimming cost V 1 base and J 6 bases, with 25 bases left between them. The CDR3 has 19 residues. CDR1 and CDR2 (germline): LNHDA, SQIVND (reference sequence). The CDR3 region has the DNA TGTGCCAGTAGTATAGTAGTAAGGCTAGAACGGGGGTGGGGAAACATTCAGTACTTC. Translation: CASSIVVRLERGWGNIQYF. The variable domain in full, with the rest retrieved from reference TRBV19 and TRBJ2-4, is DGGITQSPKYLFRKEGQNVTLSCEQNLNHDAMYWYRQDPGQGLRLIYYSQIVNDFQKGDIAEGYSVSREKKESFPLTVTSAQKNPTAFYLCASSIVVRLERGWGNIQYFGAGTRLSVL.

This clone came up a few times. The chain joins TRBV10-2 to TRBJ2-1, with TRBD2 matching over 14 bases. V was clipped by 8 bases and J by 10 bases; unmatched bases: 13. There are 16 residues in the CDR3. Germline CDR1 is WSHSY and CDR2 is SAAADI. The chain's CDR3 is CASRGTSGSRRGEQFF. The DNA for the CDR3 is TGCGCCAGCCGAGGGACTAGCGGGAGCCGTAGGGGAGAGCAGTTCTTC.

This clone has only one observation. DNA for the CDR3: TGCGCCAGCAGCCAAGACGGGGGAATGGGTGGCTACACCTTC. Translation gives CASSQDGGMGGYTF. The rearrangement uses TRBV4-1 and TRBJ1-2; possible D gene TRBD1, 5 bases. Germline V gene sequence: CDR1 MGHRA, CDR2 YSYEKL. V shed 0 bases and J shed 7 bases, with 12 bases lying between them. The CDR3 totals 14 residues.

Here the CDR3 DNA reads TGCAGCGTTGAAGACCCACGGGACAGGGCCTATGGCTACACCTTC. Residues: CSVEDPRDRAYGYTF. The V call is TRBV29-1, the J call TRBJ1-2; TRBD1 agrees at 9 bases. The CDR3 covers 15 residues. After removal of 0 bases from V and 4 bases from J, the junction contained 6 bases not matched to a gene. Germline CDR1 is SQVTM and CDR2 is ANQGSEA.

The CDR3 sequence: CASSPIPGQGNYGYTF. The CDR3 nucleotides read TGTGCCAGCTCACCAATTCCGGGACAGGGGAACTATGGCTACACCTTC. The chain is built from TRBV18 and TRBJ1-2; 10 nucleotides agree with TRBD1. Germline V CDR1 and CDR2: KGHSH, LQKENI. V lost 2 bases and J lost 2; bases outside the gene matches: 5. The length of the CDR3 is 16 residues.

The chain joins TRBV28 to TRBJ1-1, with 8 bases identical to TRBD1. Germline CDR1 reads MDHEN; CDR2 reads SYDVKM. With 7 bases clipped from V and 8 bases from J, the junction kept 12 bases outside the gene matches. The CDR3 length is 14 residues. The CDR3 is CASTRPGQGVEAFF. Here the CDR3 DNA reads TGTGCCAGCACCCGACCCGGACAGGGAGTGGAAGCTTTCTTT.

This chain joins TRBV29-1 and TRBJ2-1; 9 bases are shared with TRBD1. Germline CDR1 reads SQVTM; CDR2 reads ANQGSEA. The CDR3 is 14 residues long. V was pared by 3 bases and J by 7 bases, with 7 bases of the junction left unmatched. CDR3 residues: CSVDETGGRNEQFF. In nucleotides, the CDR3 is TGCAGCGTTGACGAGACAGGGGGGAGGAATGAGCAGTTCTTC.